The next 25 T cell receptor beta chains were all read from a single sample in a study of CD8 T cells in ankylosing spondylitis (dated by TCRdb to about 2017). The method behind the library was 5' RACE. The sequencer was an Illumina HiSeq 2500. The public reads were reprocessed in TCRdb via fastp at Q25 and MiXCR, keeping in-frame beta chains. Entries are consolidated by CDR3 protein sequence, retaining the most common genes and DNA. In all, the sample holds fewer than 350,000 distinct CDR3 sequences, and 11% of those were seen once. Roughly a tenth of the sample is in the top ten clones. Specimen: blood, either unsorted or a sorted T cell fraction (not recorded which). Receptor source: a female donor with ankylosing spondylitis or in good health (not recorded which).

A remark on this clonotype: It may be a read error: a sequence one base away is much more abundant. The chain recombines TRBV20-1 with TRBJ2-2; a possible D gene is TRBD2 (6 bases). Per the germline V gene, CDR1 is DFQATT and CDR2 is SNEGSKA (reference sequence). The ends were cut back, 6 bases at V and 5 bases at J, with 16 bases in the middle. The CDR3 is 14 amino acids. The CDR3 sequence: CSARPRGGTGELFF. CDR3 DNA sequence: TGCAGTGCCCGACCGCGGGGAGGTACCGGGGAGCTGTTTTTT.

The table lists this clonotype with many counts. The chain uses TRBV5-1 and TRBJ2-1, with 9 bases matching TRBD2. Trimming cost V 5 bases and J 3 bases; bases outside gene matches: 6. The CDR3 loop spans 15 amino acids. The V gene's germline CDR1 is SGHRS and CDR2 YFSETQ. CDR3 DNA: TGCGCCAGCAGATTAGCGGGAGAATACTACAATGAGCAGTTCTTC. Its protein product is CASRLAGEYYNEQFF.

This chain links TRBV6-6 with TRBJ1-2; D uncertain. The CDR3 sequence is 11 residues long. CDR1 and CDR2 from the germline V gene are MNHNY and SVGAGI (reference sequence). Trimming removed 0 bases from V and 7 bases from J, with 3 bases in between. The chain's CDR3 is CASSYSSGYTF. The CDR3 nucleotides are TGTGCCAGCAGTTACTCTTCTGGCTACACCTTC.

This clonotype was seen many times. This chain joins TRBV5-1 and TRBJ2-7; no definite D call. The CDR3 is made up of 13 amino acids. Germline CDR1 SGHRS, CDR2 YFSETQ. Trimming took off 4 bases at V and 7 bases at J, with 15 bases between the two ends. CDR3 coding DNA: TGCGCCAGCAGCCCCTCGAGTCCTTGGGAGCAGTACTTC. It codes for CASSPSSPWEQYF.

The rearrangement links TRBV7-2 to TRBJ1-2; 10 nucleotides line up with TRBD1. The germline gives CDR1 SGHTA, CDR2 FQGNSA. This CDR3 is built from 15 residues. V was pared by 4 bases and J by 7 bases, with 9 bases of the junction left unmatched. The CDR3 protein is CASSSPTGGFGGYTF. In DNA, the CDR3 is TGTGCCAGCAGCTCGCCGACAGGGGGCTTCGGTGGCTACACCTTC.

This clonotype was counted at least ten times. The chain combines TRBV28 with TRBJ2-2, with D uncertain. The germline V gene has CDR1 MDHEN and CDR2 SYDVKM. The V end lost 3 bases, the J end lost 8 bases, and 10 bases lay between the germline ends. CDR3 length: 13 residues. CDR3 DNA: TGTGCCAGCAGTTTCGGTATCACTGGGGAGCTGTTTTTT. Its protein is CASSFGITGELFF.

This clonotype has ten or more counts. The chain links TRBV7-2 to TRBJ1-5, with D possibly being TRBD1 (5 bases). V was pared by 2 bases and J by 3 bases, with 11 bases between. The CDR3 is 15 amino acids. The germline gives CDR1 SGHTA, CDR2 FQGNSA. CDR3 residues: CASSLSPGINQPQHF. CDR3 coding DNA: TGTGCCAGCAGCTTAAGTCCAGGGATCAATCAGCCCCAGCATTTT.

Ten or more counts support this clonotype. The chain is built from TRBV10-3 and TRBJ1-6; the D gene is possibly TRBD1 (6 bases). V lost 6 bases to trimming and J lost 10 bases, with 13 bases between them. CDR3 size: 13 residues. The germline CDR1 and CDR2 sequences are ENHRY and SYGVKD. The CDR3 region has the DNA TGTGCCATCAGCGGAACAGGGTCCTCACCCCTCCACTTT. It codes for CAISGTGSSPLHF.

This clonotype was recorded a few times. A junction boundary mismatches the germline segment, possibly from a read error. The J gene is TRBJ1-2, the V gene TRBV5-1, with a weak D call TRBD1 (5 bases). The CDR3 has 13 residues. CDR1 is SGHRS, CDR2 YFSETQ, per germline. CDR3 protein: CASSLDNDYGYTF. Written as DNA, the CDR3 is TGCGCCAGCAGTTTGGACAATGACTATGGCTACACCTTC.

The sample holds many counts of this clonotype. The rearrangement joins TRBV4-3 to TRBJ2-1, with 7 bases fitting TRBD2. The germline V gene has CDR1 LGHNA and CDR2 YSLEER. This CDR3 is built from 15 residues. V was clipped by 1 base and J by 4 bases; unmatched bases: 4. CDR3 DNA sequence: TGCGCCAGCAGCCAAGGGGACTATAAATACAATGAGCAGTTCTTC. Translation: CASSQGDYKYNEQFF.

This clonotype was observed at least ten times. The V gene is TRBV20-1, the J gene TRBJ1-5; no clear D gene. The CDR3 runs 11 residues. Trimming took off 4 bases at V and 9 bases at J, with 10 bases between the two ends. Per the germline V gene, CDR1 is DFQATT and CDR2 is SNEGSKA (reference sequence). CDR3: CSATHNGPQHF. In DNA, the CDR3 is TGCAGTGCTACACATAACGGGCCCCAGCATTTT.

This clonotype was seen at least ten times. The V call is TRBV20-1, the J call TRBJ2-7; a weak D match, TRBD1 (6 bases). In germline, CDR1 is DFQATT, CDR2 SNEGSKA (reference sequence). Trimming took off 5 bases at V and 4 bases at J, with 12 bases between the two ends. This CDR3 is built from 12 residues. The CDR3 DNA reads as TGCAGTGCTCCGGACAGCGAATACGAGCAGTACTTC. Translating it yields CSAPDSEYEQYF.

This clonotype was seen repeatedly, ten times or more. The chain employs TRBV10-3 and TRBJ2-7; 10 positions match TRBD2. Germline V lookup: CDR1 ENHRY, CDR2 SYGVKD. V was clipped by 3 bases and J by 7 bases; unmatched bases: 6. This CDR3 is built from 14 residues. The CDR3 DNA follows: TGTGCCATCAGTGACCTAGCGGGAGTGAGAGAGCAGTACTTC. Translating it yields CAISDLAGVREQYF.

This clonotype was observed a handful of times. The rearrangement joins TRBV20-1 to TRBJ1-2; D ambiguous. There are 12 residues in the CDR3. From germline, CDR1 is DFQATT and CDR2 SNEGSKA (reference sequence). V shed 6 bases and J shed 12 bases, with 20 bases lying between them. CDR3 nucleotide sequence: TGCAGTGCGCAAACGCGGATTTGGCTAGACACCTTC. Residues: CSAQTRIWLDTF.

Comments on this clonotype: This sequence may be a read error, since a much larger clone differs from it by one base. This rearrangement joins TRBV4-2 to TRBJ2-1; D is perhaps TRBD1 (6 bases). The germline CDR1 and CDR2 sequences are LGHNA and YNFKEQ. The CDR3 contains 16 residues. CDR3 sequence reads: CASSQDWTGQGNGQFF. The CDR3 DNA reads as TGTGCCAGCAGCCAAGATTGGACGGGACAAGGGAATGGGCAGTTCTTC.

This clonotype was detected many times. The rearrangement links TRBV18 to TRBJ2-5; 7 bases map to TRBD2. The CDR3 runs 14 residues. Per the germline V gene, CDR1 is KGHSH and CDR2 is LQKENI. Losses at the gene ends were 8 bases for V and 1 base for J; bases not matched to a gene: 7. The CDR3 nucleotides read TGTGCCAGCCATCGCCTAGCGGCCCAAGAGACCCAGTACTTC. Translation gives CASHRLAAQETQYF.

This clonotype was seen ten or more times. V is TRBV5-1 and J is TRBJ2-7; 9 bases align to TRBD1. Germline trimming cut 0 bases from V and 1 base from J; bases unmatched to any gene: 8. The CDR3 consists of 17 residues. CDR1 and CDR2 (germline): SGHRS, YFSETQ. CDR3 bases: TGCGCCAGCAGCTTGGTTGAGGCGGGGACAGGGTCCTACGAGCAGTACTTC. Translation: CASSLVEAGTGSYEQYF.

In this sample, this clonotype turned up many times. The chain combines TRBV12-3 or TRBV12-4 with TRBJ2-2; D is ambiguous. Trimming stripped 5 bases from V and 7 bases from J, with 11 bases between. The CDR3 is made up of 13 amino acids. The CDR3 protein is CASSTRENGELFF. CDR3 DNA: TGTGCCAGCAGTACAAGGGAAAACGGGGAGCTGTTTTTT.

This clonotype occurred many times. The V and J genes are TRBV20-1 and TRBJ2-3; 8 nucleotides agree with TRBD1. V lost 0 bases and J lost 11; bases outside the gene matches: 10. Germline CDR1 is DFQATT and CDR2 is SNEGSKA (reference sequence). The length of the CDR3 is 14 residues. The CDR3 DNA follows: TGCAGTGCTAGAGATCAGGGGGCGCTCGGGGGGCAGTATTTT. Translated, it gives CSARDQGALGGQYF.

This clonotype was seen many times. The CDR3 here is CSVIQETQYF. CDR3 nucleotide sequence: TGCAGCGTCATCCAAGAGACCCAGTACTTC. This sequence joins TRBV29-1 and TRBJ2-5; D gene ambiguous. The CDR3 runs 10 residues. Looked up from germline, CDR1 is SQVTM and CDR2 is ANQGSEA. The V gene lost 6 bases and the J gene lost 1 base, with 3 bases spanning the gap.

This clonotype appeared once. The genes are TRBV20-1 and TRBJ1-5; 7 nucleotides match TRBD1. Trimming at V came to 7 bases and at J to 6 bases, leaving 12 bases not matched to a gene. The germline V gene encodes CDR1 DFQATT and CDR2 SNEGSKA (reference sequence). The CDR3 has 14 residues. As DNA, the CDR3 is TGCAGTGGGAATGCCGGGACAGAAAGTCAGCCCCAGCATTTT. It is translated as CSGNAGTESQPQHF.

This clonotype was detected many times. V usage is TRBV12-3 or TRBV12-4 and J usage is TRBJ1-1; no reliable D call. The CDR3 length is 12 residues. V was cut by 5 bases and J by 10 bases, with 14 bases left in between. CDR3 DNA sequence: TGTGCCAGCAGTAAAACGGGCCGTGTAGCTTTCTTT. It encodes CASSKTGRVAFF.

This clonotype showed up many times. The chain uses TRBV12-3 or TRBV12-4 and TRBJ2-3; D not certain. The CDR3 contains 13 residues. Trimming cost V 8 bases and J 5 bases, with 14 bases left between them. In DNA, the CDR3 is TGTGCCAGCGGCCTTAATCTGAGAGATACGCAGTATTTT. Amino acids: CASGLNLRDTQYF.

V gene TRBV7-2 combines with J gene TRBJ2-7; 12 nucleotides align to TRBD2. The CDR3 sequence is 15 residues long. The V and J ends lost 5 bases and 4 bases, in that order; junction bases with no gene match: 6. Germline V CDR1 and CDR2: SGHTA, FQGNSA. The DNA of the CDR3 is TGTGCCAGCAGCGCCGGACTAGCGGGAAGATACGAGCAGTACTTC. Protein product: CASSAGLAGRYEQYF.

This clonotype was counted between two and nine times. This chain connects TRBV30 to TRBJ2-7; 7 bases align to TRBD2. Trimming cost V 0 bases and J 3 bases; bases outside gene matches: 5. The germline CDR1 and CDR2 sequences are GTSNPN and SVGIG (reference sequence). CDR3 length: 14 residues. CDR3 nucleotides: TGTGCCTGGAGTGTAACGGGAGGAATCTACGAGCAGTACTTC. Translation gives CAWSVTGGIYEQYF.